These T cell receptor beta chains were read from a single sample in a study of blood T cells in healthy people across ages. TCRdb ran MiXCR on the 5' RACE reads and lists one entry per CDR3 protein. The sample yields over 1,500,000 distinct CDR3 sequences, 30% to 40% seen once. The sequencing sample was made of blood. These receptors were taken from a human donor in good health. Both conserved end residues are part of each CDR3. The D gene is left open where the match is weak. Clone size is given for some rows only: seen once, a few or many times, or a class if the clone is expanded.

-	TRBJ1-4	few	TRBV12-3/TRBV12-4	TGTGCCAGCAGTTTAGAGGCAGCCGTTAATGAAAAACTGTTTTTT	CASSLEAAVNEKLFF
-	TRBJ2-1	-	TRBV4-3	TGCGCCAGCAGCCAAGAAACGGGGGTCCCTAACAGGGAGCAGTTCTTC	CASSQETGVPNREQFF
TRBD1	TRBJ2-3	-	TRBV7-9	TGTGCCAGCAGCCCAGGACAGGGGGAGCTCACAGATACGCAGTATTTT	CASSPGQGELTDTQYF
-	TRBJ2-3	few	TRBV7-9	TGTGCCAGCGGGGTGGATGCAGATACGCAGTATTTT	CASGVDADTQYF
-	TRBJ1-2	-	TRBV29-1	TGCAGCGTTGAAGGGCAGGGGATCTATGGCTACACCTTC	CSVEGQGIYGYTF
TRBD2	TRBJ2-1	-	TRBV6-4	TGTGCCAGCAGTGAGGGACTAGCGGGCCCGAATGAGCAGTTCTTC	CASSEGLAGPNEQFF
-	TRBJ2-7	-	TRBV5-6	TGTGCCAGCAGCTTCTTTAGTAGAGGCTACGAGCAGTACTTC	CASSFFSRGYEQYF
-	TRBJ1-2	few	TRBV20-1	TGCAGTGCTAGGGATCAGCGGTGGGGGGACTATGGCTACACCTTC	CSARDQRWGDYGYTF
TRBD1	TRBJ1-4	-	TRBV7-2	TGTGCCAGCAGCCAGACAGGGGGCGATGAAAAACTGTTTTTT	CASSQTGGDEKLFF
TRBD1	TRBJ2-7	-	TRBV20-1	TGCAGTGCTGGCAGCGACAGGGCTGTTTACGAGCAGTACTTC	CSAGSDRAVYEQYF
TRBD1	TRBJ2-5	-	TRBV5-1	TGCGCCAGCAGCTTGCGGCCGGCACAGGGGCCAGAGACCCAGTACTTC	CASSLRPAQGPETQYF
TRBD2	TRBJ2-7	-	TRBV7-2	TGTGCCAGCAGCTTACCGCGCGGGGGACCCATGACCTACGAGCAGTACTTC	CASSLPRGGPMTYEQYF
TRBD2	TRBJ2-3	-	TRBV11-1	TGTGCCAGCAGCAACCCCGGGACTAGTCGCACAGATACGCAGTATTTT	CASSNPGTSRTDTQYF
-	TRBJ2-5	many	TRBV7-7	TGTGCCAGCAGCCGGACGGGGGTGGGAGAGACCCAGTACTTC	CASSRTGVGETQYF
TRBD2	TRBJ2-1	-	TRBV6-1	TGTGCCAGCATGGTCAGCGGGGGGTCTTATGGTGAGCAGTTCTTC	CASMVSGGSYGEQFF
-	TRBJ2-3	-	TRBV12-3/TRBV12-4	TGTGCCAGCAGCTCACTACGGGGGCCTCCTCTCATTCTCACAGATACGCAGTATTTT	CASSSLRGPPLILTDTQYF
-	TRBJ1-1	many	TRBV28	TGTGCCAGCAGCCCTCCGGTGAACACTGAAGCTTTCTTT	CASSPPVNTEAFF
-	TRBJ1-3	-	TRBV10-3	TGTGCCATCAGTGTGGGGGATCTTTTCTCTGGAAACACCATATATTTT	CAISVGDLFSGNTIYF
-	TRBJ2-1	few	TRBV4-1	TGCGCCAGCAGCCAAGTTCCACACAATGAGCAGTTCTTC	CASSQVPHNEQFF
TRBD1	TRBJ2-7	-	TRBV10-3	TGTGCCATCAGTGGGAGGGACAGGGGTTTGGACGAGCAGTACTTC	CAISGRDRGLDEQYF
TRBD2	TRBJ2-7	-	TRBV28	TGTGCCAGCTGGGGGCTAGCGGGGGGACGAAGCTCCTACGAGCAGTACTTC	CASWGLAGGRSSYEQYF
TRBD1	TRBJ1-5	few	TRBV6-6	TGTGCCAGCGTTGGACAGGGTAGAGGACAGCCCCAGCATTTT	CASVGQGRGQPQHF